One sample yielded the 11 T cell receptor beta chains listed below, sequenced in a study of tissue T cells after allogeneic stem cell transplantation. Assay: immunoSEQ multiplex PCR; the TCRdb copy retains only in-frame clones and omits some. In the table there are around 5,300 clones, about 72% of which are singletons. The input for sequencing was tissue from the colon, taken at autopsy. The receptors come from a female donor over 55 with lung cancer.

This clone was seen a single time. This chain uses TRBV6-5 with TRBJ2-5, with 7 bases fitting TRBD2. The CDR3 extends over 14 amino acids. Trimming removed 1 base from V and 2 bases from J; junction bases left unmatched: 1. Germline values: CDR1 MNHEY, CDR2 SVGAGI. CDR3 residues: CASSYFGGQETQYF. DNA of the CDR3: TGTGCCAGCAGTTACTTCGGGGGGCAAGAGACCCAGTACTTC.

This clone has only a few counts. V is TRBV2 and J is TRBJ2-3; D is undetermined. The CDR3 sequence is 17 residues long. Germline-derived CDR1 and CDR2 are SNHLY and FYNNEI. Trimming shortened V by 0 bases and J by 4 bases, and 17 bases separated the two germline ends. The CDR3 loop is CASSEAGTGSPSDTQYF. The CDR3 DNA follows: TGTGCCAGCAGTGAAGCGGGCACGGGCTCTCCCTCAGATACGCAGTATTTT.

The chain is built from TRBV7-8 and TRBJ1-1; no clear D gene. The CDR3 runs to 13 residues. V shed 3 bases and J shed 5 bases, with 10 bases lying between them. Germline assignment: CDR1 SGHVS and CDR2 FQNEAQ. DNA of the CDR3: TGTGCCAGCAGCTTTGAGGGCTATACTGAAGCTTTCTTT. Amino acids: CASSFEGYTEAFF. Full variable domain (missing parts from reference TRBV7-8 and TRBJ1-1): GAGVSQSPRYKVAKRGQDVALRCDPISGHVSLFWYQQALGQGPEFLTYFQNEAQLDKSGLPSDRFFAERPEGSVSTLKIQRTQQEDSAVYLCASSFEGYTEAFFGQGTRLTVV.

CDR3 in DNA: TGTGCCACCAGTGACGTCCCGCACTCTGGGGCCAACGTCCTGACTTTC. Amino acids: CATSDVPHSGANVLTF. The chain joins TRBV24-1 to TRBJ2-6; D is ambiguous. The CDR3 covers 16 residues. V lost 4 bases and J 0 bases, leaving 9 bases between the germline ends. Germline V gene lookup returns CDR1 KGHDR and CDR2 SFDVKD.

This clone was seen once. The gene calls are TRBV19 and TRBJ2-1; D uncertain. Germline CDR1 and CDR2: LNHDA and SQIVND (reference sequence). The CDR3 has 18 amino acids. V lost 1 base and J 1 base, leaving 17 bases between the germline ends. CDR3 nucleotides: TGTGCCAGTAGTATAGCAAAAATACAAGGCTATTCCTACAATGAGCAGTTCTTC. As protein: CASSIAKIQGYSYNEQFF. Combining the CDR3 with reference TRBV19 and TRBJ2-1 gives the whole variable domain DGGITQSPKYLFRKEGQNVTLSCEQNLNHDAMYWYRQDPGQGLRLIYYSQIVNDFQKGDIAEGYSVSREKKESFPLTVTSAQKNPTAFYLCASSIAKIQGYSYNEQFFGPGTRLTVL.

The rearrangement links TRBV2 to TRBJ2-1; 7 positions match TRBD1. This CDR3 is 15 amino acids long. Germline V lookup: CDR1 SNHLY, CDR2 FYNNEI. V shed 6 bases and J 6 bases; nucleotides not matched to a gene: 11. The CDR3 protein is CASSLTGFFPNEQFF. CDR3 nucleotide sequence: TGTGCCAGCAGCCTGACAGGGTTTTTTCCCAATGAGCAGTTCTTC.

The chain uses TRBV7-2 and TRBJ1-1, with 8 bases matching TRBD1. Trimming took 1 base from V and 5 from J; bases not matched to a gene: 18. This CDR3 is 19 amino acids long. Germline V CDR1 and CDR2: SGHTA, FQGNSA. CDR3 nucleotides: TGTGCCAGCAGCTTAGAACAAATAAGGCGGGCAGGGGGCCGGACTGAAGCTTTCTTT. It specifies CASSLEQIRRAGGRTEAFF.

The chain combines TRBV9 with TRBJ1-1; D is undetermined. Per the germline V gene, CDR1 is SGDLS and CDR2 is YYNGEE. The CDR3 is 15 residues long. Trimming removed 4 bases at V and 1 base at J, with 14 bases between. CDR3 bases: TGTGCCAGCAGCCCTCGACCTGCGGCGAACACTGAAGCTTTCTTT. Protein product: CASSPRPAANTEAFF.

The rearrangement joins TRBV7-9 to TRBJ1-1; D unresolved. The V gene's germline CDR1 is SEHNR and CDR2 FQNEAQ (reference sequence). This CDR3 comprises 15 residues. V lost 4 bases, J lost 2 bases, and 14 bases lay in between. CDR3 in amino acids: CASSSRGERNTEAFF. The CDR3 region has the DNA TGTGCCAGCAGCTCCAGAGGTGAGAGAAACACTGAAGCTTTCTTT.

This clone showed up just once. This sequence joins TRBV4-3 and TRBJ2-3, with D perhaps TRBD1 or TRBD2 (5 bases each). Germline V lookup: CDR1 LGHNA, CDR2 YSLEER. This CDR3 region has 13 residues. Trimming cost V 3 bases and J 4 bases, with 8 bases left between them. The CDR3 protein is CASSHGGADTQYF. In nucleotides, the CDR3 is TGCGCCAGCAGCCATGGGGGAGCAGATACGCAGTATTTT.

The chain uses TRBV5-5 and TRBJ1-6; perhaps TRBD1 as D (5 bases). Trimming removed 2 bases from V and 5 bases from J, with 11 bases in between. Germline V gives CDR1 SGHKS, CDR2 YYEKEE (reference sequence). The CDR3 extends over 15 amino acids. The CDR3 loop reads CASSLEAGHNSPLHF. The DNA for the CDR3 is TGTGCCAGCAGCTTAGAAGCAGGGCATAATTCACCCCTCCACTTT.